The sequence of this T cell receptor (beta chain) was determined in a study of control samples from healthy donors and cancer patients. V gave up 0 bases and J gave up 4 bases; unmatched junction bases: 13. This CDR3 contains 18 residues. The germline gives CDR1 MDHEN, CDR2 SYDVKM. The repertoire was sequenced with immunoSEQ multiplex PCR; TCRdb's copy has only in-frame clones and lacks some. The table shows 70,000 or so clones, with nearly 85% occurring only once. The chain recombines TRBV28 with TRBJ1-2, with 8 bases lining up with TRBD1. The source material was blood. This clonotype originated in a man between 45 and 60 years old in good health. This CDR3 is CASSLWEMRGQDAYGYTF. The CDR3 bases are TGTGCCAGCAGTTTATGGGAGATGAGGGGACAGGACGCCTATGGCTACACCTTC.